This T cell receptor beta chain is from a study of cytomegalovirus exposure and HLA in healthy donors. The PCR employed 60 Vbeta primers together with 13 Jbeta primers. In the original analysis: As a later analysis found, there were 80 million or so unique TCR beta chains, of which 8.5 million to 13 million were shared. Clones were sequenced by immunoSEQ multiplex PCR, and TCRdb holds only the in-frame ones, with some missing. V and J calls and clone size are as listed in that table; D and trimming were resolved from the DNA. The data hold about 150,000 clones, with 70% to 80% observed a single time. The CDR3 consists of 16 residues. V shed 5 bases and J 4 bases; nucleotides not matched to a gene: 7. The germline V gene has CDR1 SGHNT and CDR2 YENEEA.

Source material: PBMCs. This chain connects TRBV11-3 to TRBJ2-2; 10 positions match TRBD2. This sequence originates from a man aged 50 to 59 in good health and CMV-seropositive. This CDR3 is CASSLLSGRSTGELFF. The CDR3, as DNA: TGTGCCAGCAGCCTCCTTAGCGGGAGGAGCACCGGGGAGCTGTTTTTT. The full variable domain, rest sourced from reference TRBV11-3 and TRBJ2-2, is EAGVVQSPRYKIIEKKQPVAFWCNPISGHNTLYWYLQNLGQGPELLIRYENEEAVDDSQLPKDRFSAERLKGVDSTLKIQPAELGDSAVYLCASSLLSGRSTGELFFGEGSRLTVL.